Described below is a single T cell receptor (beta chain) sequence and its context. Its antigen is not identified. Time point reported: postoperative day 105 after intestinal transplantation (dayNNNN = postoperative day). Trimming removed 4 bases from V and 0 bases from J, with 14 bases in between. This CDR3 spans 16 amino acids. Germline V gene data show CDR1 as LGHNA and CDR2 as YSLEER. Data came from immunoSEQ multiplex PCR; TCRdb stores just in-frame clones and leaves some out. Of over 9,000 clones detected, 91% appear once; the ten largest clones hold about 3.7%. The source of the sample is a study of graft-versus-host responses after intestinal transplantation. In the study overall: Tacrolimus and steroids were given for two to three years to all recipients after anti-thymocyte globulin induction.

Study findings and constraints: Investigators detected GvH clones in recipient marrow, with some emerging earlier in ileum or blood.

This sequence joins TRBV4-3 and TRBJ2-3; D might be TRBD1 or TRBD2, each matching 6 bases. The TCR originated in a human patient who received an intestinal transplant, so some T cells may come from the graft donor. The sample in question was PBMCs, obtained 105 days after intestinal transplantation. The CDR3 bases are TGCGCCAGCAGCCGCTACAGGGACTTTAGCACAGATACGCAGTATTTT. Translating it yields CASSRYRDFSTDTQYF.